This TCR beta chain was captured by sequencing in a study of PD-L1 blockade in urothelial cancer. Study-wide background: Blood analysis took place 3 weeks (second dose) and 6 weeks after treatment start.

The sample's time point: pretreatment peripheral blood. V lost 5 bases, J lost 3 bases, and 8 bases lay in between. The CDR3 runs 13 residues. CDR1 and CDR2 from the germline V gene are SSHAT and FNYEAQ (reference sequence). Produced via immunoSEQ multiplex PCR; TCRdb's table is partial and in-frame only. This table has tens of thousands of clones, roughly 87% appearing once. Sample: PBMCs, taken around atezolizumab (anti-PD-L1) treatment. The chain recombines TRBV7-7 with TRBJ1-5, with a tentative D call TRBD1 (5 bases). The source is a woman aged 55-75 years with urothelial cancer. The CDR3 reads CASSRDFNQPQHF. CDR3 bases: TGTGCCAGCAGCCGGGACTTCAATCAGCCCCAGCATTTT.